This TCR beta chain stems from a study of blood T cell repertoires in COVID-19. In the study overall: From the United States, Italy and Spain came samples of acute and convalescent COVID-19. PBMCs, B-cell-depleted T cells, or T cells were the source of the cDNA or gDNA that made up the material.

Germline V lookup: CDR1 SNHLY, CDR2 FYNNEI. CDR3 size: 14 residues. V was cut by 4 bases and J by 7 bases, with 16 bases left in between. Profiling relied on immunoSEQ multiplex PCR, and the TCRdb table lists in-frame clones only, not all of them. The repertoire has around 100,000 clones, just over 85% of them found once; the top ten carry approximately 5.3%. V is TRBV2 and J is TRBJ1-2, with TRBD1 as a possible D gene (5 bases). Sequenced: peripheral blood. The sequence came from a human donor in a cohort sampled during active COVID-19. CDR3 bases: TGTGCCAGCAGTGCGGTGCCAGGGCAAAGTGGCTACACCTTC. It translates to CASSAVPGQSGYTF.